The 30 T cell receptor beta chains below come from one sample, sequenced in a study of T cells in Graves' hyperthyroidism and ophthalmopathy. RNA transcripts served as the template for amplifying TCR beta CDR3 regions. An initial round of RT-PCR targeting the TCR CDR3 relied on the HTBI primer set. One entry per CDR3 protein, called by TCRdb with MiXCR from the multiplex PCR reads. The data contain hundreds of thousands of distinct CDR3 sequences, approximately 42% of them singletons. Sequenced input: peripheral blood or thyroid tissue (not recorded which). All receptors come from an adult man with Graves' disease, either hyperthyroidism or ophthalmopathy (not recorded which).

This rearrangement joins TRBV12-3 or TRBV12-4 to TRBJ2-5, with D perhaps assigned TRBD1 or TRBD2 (5 bases each). CDR3 length: 12 amino acids. The V gene lost 3 bases and the J gene lost 7 bases, with 9 bases spanning the gap. The CDR3 DNA follows: TGTGCCAGCAGTTTTTCAGGGACGACCCAGTACTTC. This translates into CASSFSGTTQYF.

The chain links TRBV5-1 to TRBJ2-5; no definite D call. This CDR3 region has 13 residues. The V end lost 4 bases, the J end lost 2 bases, and 9 bases lay between the germline ends. Germline V gene lookup returns CDR1 SGHRS and CDR2 YFSETQ. The CDR3 nucleotides read TGCGCCAGCAGCCGCTCGCGGCAAGAGACCCAGTACTTC. Translating it yields CASSRSRQETQYF.

The chain combines TRBV19 with TRBJ1-3; the D gene is possibly TRBD1 (5 bases). Per germline, CDR1 LNHDA and CDR2 SQIVND (reference sequence). Trimming cost V 9 bases and J 0 bases, with 12 bases left between them. The CDR3 contains 14 residues. CDR3 in amino acids: CASLAQASGNTIYF. Written as DNA, the CDR3 is TGTGCCAGCTTAGCACAGGCCTCTGGAAACACCATATATTTT.

The chain is built from TRBV20-1 and TRBJ2-2, with 10 bases fitting TRBD1. This CDR3 contains 16 residues. The junction had 10 bases not matched to a gene; V was cut back by 6 bases and J by 3 bases. Germline CDR1 DFQATT, CDR2 SNEGSKA (reference sequence). The CDR3 loop is CSANLGQGDDTGELFF. CDR3 coding DNA: TGCAGTGCAAACCTAGGACAGGGGGATGACACCGGGGAGCTGTTTTTT.

In regard to this clonotype: This may be a read error: a much more frequent sequence differs by one nucleotide. J is TRBJ1-6 and V is TRBV10-2; a weak D match, TRBD1 (6 bases). The CDR3 sequence is 14 residues long. Germline CDR1 and CDR2: WSHSY and SAAADI. The V end lost 7 bases, the J end lost 10 bases, and 17 bases lay between the germline ends. CDR3 DNA sequence: TGCGCCAGCACCCCCCGGCTTCAGGGGTCACCCCTCCACTTT. Amino acids: CASTPRLQGSPLHF.

The rearrangement links TRBV10-3 to TRBJ1-5; D not certain. CDR3 length equals 15 residues. With 10 bases removed from V and 1 base from J, the gap between germline ends came to 17 bases. CDR1 is ENHRY and CDR2 is SYGVKD in the germline V gene. The chain's CDR3 is CASKIRKWSNQPQHF. The DNA for the CDR3 is TGTGCCAGCAAAATCAGGAAGTGGAGCAATCAGCCCCAGCATTTT.

The rearrangement uses TRBV15 and TRBJ1-6, with 7 bases lining up with TRBD1. Per the germline V gene, CDR1 is LNHNV and CDR2 is YYDKDF (reference sequence). Losses at the gene ends were 2 bases for V and 9 bases for J; bases not matched to a gene: 4. The CDR3 length is 14 residues. CDR3 sequence reads: CATSRSTGSSPLHF. Here the CDR3 DNA reads TGTGCCACCAGCAGATCGACAGGGAGTTCACCCCTCCACTTT.

The CDR3 nucleotides read TGTGCCAGCAGTCCCCGGACTAGCGGGAGAAGTGGCGAGCAGTACTTC. It is translated as CASSPRTSGRSGEQYF. The chain has TRBV12-3 or TRBV12-4 and TRBJ2-7; 13 positions agree with TRBD2. This CDR3 has 16 amino acids. V shed 5 bases, J shed 6 bases, and the junction held 10 bases outside the gene matches.

This clonotype was seen only a few times. The J gene is TRBJ1-1, the V gene TRBV5-1, with a weak D call TRBD1 (6 bases). Deletions cut 4 bases from V and 1 base from J, with 11 bases between. The germline V gene has CDR1 SGHRS and CDR2 YFSETQ. This CDR3 has 14 residues. CDR3 in amino acids: CASSTTGQNTEAFF. CDR3 nucleotides: TGCGCCAGCAGCACGACAGGACAGAACACTGAAGCTTTCTTT.

On this clonotype: The junction departs from the called germline gene at one end, perhaps through a read error. This chain links TRBV19 with TRBJ1-2; D is unclear. Germline V lookup: CDR1 LNHDA, CDR2 SQIVND (reference sequence). The CDR3 sequence is 14 residues long. The DNA of the CDR3 is TGTGCCGGTAGTATGAGGGAACGGAACTATGGCTACACCTTC. Amino acids: CAGSMRERNYGYTF.

V usage is TRBV24-1 and J usage is TRBJ1-5; D remains ambiguous. This CDR3 spans 9 amino acids. Trimming left V 4 bases short and J 10 bases short, with 1 base between. Germline assignment: CDR1 KGHDR and CDR2 SFDVKD. CDR3 sequence (DNA): TGTGCCACCAGTGACCCCCAGCATTTT. Translated: CATSDPQHF.

The V call is TRBV7-9, the J call TRBJ2-2, with TRBD1 identical over 8 bases. V was pared by 4 bases and J by 1 base, with 2 bases of the junction left unmatched. CDR3 size: 15 residues. Looked up from germline, CDR1 is SEHNR and CDR2 is FQNEAQ (reference sequence). This CDR3 reads CASSYGQGNTGELFF. In DNA, the CDR3 is TGTGCCAGCAGCTACGGACAGGGGAACACCGGGGAGCTGTTTTTT.

J is TRBJ2-5 and V is TRBV7-8; D gene ambiguous. The CDR3 runs to 14 residues. The V gene lost 7 bases and the J gene lost 2 bases, with 14 bases spanning the gap. Germline loops: CDR1 SGHVS, CDR2 FQNEAQ. The CDR3 region is CASKLRSQQETQYF. CDR3 nucleotide sequence: TGTGCCAGCAAGCTTAGGTCGCAGCAAGAGACCCAGTACTTC. The full variable domain, its missing parts supplied by reference TRBV7-8 and TRBJ2-5, is GAGVSQSPRYKVAKRGQDVALRCDPISGHVSLFWYQQALGQGPEFLTYFQNEAQLDKSGLPSDRFFAERPEGSVSTLKIQRTQQEDSAVYLCASKLRSQQETQYFGPGTRLLVL.

The chain employs TRBV20-1 and TRBJ1-5; the D is unclear. The V end lost 3 bases, the J end lost 6 bases, and 21 bases lay between the germline ends. Germline-derived CDR1 and CDR2 are DFQATT and SNEGSKA (reference sequence). There are 16 residues in the CDR3. The CDR3 DNA reads as TGCAGTGCTAGGGTGTATGGGTTTGGGCTGGTTCAGCCCCAGCATTTT. Its translation: CSARVYGFGLVQPQHF.

The rearrangement uses TRBV5-1 and TRBJ1-5; 10 positions match TRBD1. V gave up 0 bases and J gave up 10 bases; unmatched junction bases: 7. This CDR3 is built from 15 residues. Germline CDR1 reads SGHRS; CDR2 reads YFSETQ. The CDR3 coding sequence is TGCGCCAGCAGCTTGGTGGGACAGGGGAGTTTACCCCAGCATTTT. Residues: CASSLVGQGSLPQHF.

V usage is TRBV25-1 and J usage is TRBJ1-1, with D possibly matching TRBD1 (5 bases). Per germline, CDR1 MGHDK and CDR2 SYGVNS. V lost 6 bases and J lost 3, with 20 bases in between. CDR3 length: 16 residues. The chain's CDR3 is CASSQRVGAGYTEAFF. The CDR3 nucleotides are TGTGCCAGCAGCCAAAGAGTTGGGGCCGGGTACACTGAAGCTTTCTTT.

This clonotype came up a few times. The rearrangement joins TRBV20-1 to TRBJ2-5, with 10 positions matching TRBD2. CDR1 and CDR2 (germline): DFQATT, SNEGSKA (reference sequence). V gave up 5 bases and J gave up 5 bases; unmatched junction bases: 5. The CDR3 is made up of 13 amino acids. CDR3 in amino acids: CSAGSGGWETQYF. CDR3 bases: TGCAGTGCTGGTAGCGGGGGGTGGGAGACCCAGTACTTC.

This clonotype has a count of ten or more. CDR3 DNA: TGTGCCAGCAGTTTAGGTCCCTGGCGCTATGGCTACACCTTC. It specifies CASSLGPWRYGYTF. V usage is TRBV12-3 or TRBV12-4 and J usage is TRBJ1-2, with D uncertain. The CDR3 runs to 14 residues. With 1 base removed from V and 4 bases from J, the gap between germline ends came to 10 bases.

There are a few counts of this clonotype. The chain has TRBV7-9 and TRBJ2-7; D is perhaps TRBD2 (6 bases). CDR1 SEHNR and CDR2 FQNEAQ come from the germline V gene (reference sequence). Deletions cut 6 bases from V and 6 bases from J, with 18 bases between. The CDR3 is 14 amino acids. CDR3 sequence: CASSFLGAGGEQYF. The CDR3 DNA reads as TGTGCCAGCAGTTTCCTCGGAGCGGGTGGCGAGCAGTACTTC.

A few counts support this clonotype. The V and J genes are TRBV6-6 and TRBJ1-5; D not certain. Germline V gives CDR1 MNHNY, CDR2 SVGAGI (reference sequence). Trimming removed 7 bases from V and 3 bases from J, with 13 bases in between. This CDR3 region has 14 residues. In nucleotides, the CDR3 is TGTGCCAGCAAAATAGGACGGATCAATCAGCCCCAGCATTTT. It yields the protein CASKIGRINQPQHF.

A remark on this clonotype: Relative to the germline gene, one junction end is altered; a read error may explain this. This rearrangement joins TRBV4-1 to TRBJ2-7; no clear D. The CDR3 spans 14 residues. The germline gives CDR1 MGHRA, CDR2 YSYEKL. The CDR3, as DNA: TGCGCCAGCAGCCAGCTAATTAGCTCCTACGGGCAGTACTTC. Translated, it gives CASSQLISSYGQYF.

A note on this clonotype: This could be a read error, since a much larger clone is one nucleotide away. The chain joins TRBV24-1 to TRBJ1-5, with 9 bases that match TRBD1. There are 14 residues in the CDR3. CDR1 and CDR2 (germline): KGHDR, SFDVKD. The V and J ends lost 6 bases and 6 bases, in that order; junction bases with no gene match: 5. The CDR3 here is CATSYTGGIQPQHF. In DNA form, the CDR3 reads TGTGCCACCAGTTACACAGGGGGCATTCAGCCCCAGCATTTT.

This clonotype was counted at least ten times. The chain links TRBV7-9 to TRBJ1-3; D remains unclear. V was shortened by 2 bases and J by 2 bases, with 10 bases between the two germline ends. Germline V CDR1 and CDR2: SEHNR, FQNEAQ (reference sequence). The CDR3 runs to 15 residues. CDR3 residues: CASSLTRGAGNTIYF. The CDR3 DNA reads as TGTGCCAGCAGCTTAACGCGGGGTGCTGGAAACACCATATATTTT.

The chain carries TRBV10-3 and TRBJ1-6; tentative D call: TRBD1 (5 bases). CDR1 and CDR2 from the germline V gene are ENHRY and SYGVKD. Trimming removed 3 bases at V and 6 bases at J, with 9 bases between. The CDR3 sequence is 14 residues long. The CDR3: CAISEGTLNSPLHF. The CDR3 bases are TGTGCCATCAGTGAAGGGACTCTTAATTCACCCCTCCACTTT.

This clonotype turned up a few times. V gene TRBV20-1 combines with J gene TRBJ2-7; D remains ambiguous. Germline CDR1 DFQATT, CDR2 SNEGSKA (reference sequence). The CDR3 length is 14 residues. V was trimmed by 2 bases and J by 2 bases, leaving 13 bases between them. CDR3 nucleotide sequence: TGCAGTGCTAGACCTTGGATTAGACCCTACGAGCAGTACTTC. It translates to CSARPWIRPYEQYF.

This clonotype was seen repeatedly, ten times or more. The gene calls are TRBV7-2 and TRBJ2-7; D gene ambiguous. Germline V CDR1 and CDR2: SGHTA, FQGNSA. The V end lost 2 bases, the J end lost 4 bases, and 6 bases lay between the germline ends. The CDR3 is 12 amino acids. In DNA form, the CDR3 reads TGTGCCAGCAGCTTAATTCGTTACGAGCAGTACTTC. It yields the protein CASSLIRYEQYF.

The chain recombines TRBV11-3 with TRBJ1-2; D ambiguous. Trimming cost V 4 bases and J 6 bases, with 39 bases left between them. The CDR3 length is 22 residues. CDR1 is SGHNT, CDR2 YENEEA, per germline. The CDR3 DNA reads as TGTGCCAGCAGCTCCTTCCTGAGTTTCGCGGGTACAGATCCATCCCCTCTGGATGGCTACACCTTC. This translates into CASSSFLSFAGTDPSPLDGYTF.

The chain recombines TRBV10-3 with TRBJ1-1; no reliable D call. This CDR3 spans 14 amino acids. CDR1 is ENHRY and CDR2 is SYGVKD in the germline V gene. The V end was cut by 6 bases, the J end by 2 bases, with 13 bases between. The CDR3 protein is CAISTGLGNTEAFF. The CDR3 region has the DNA TGTGCCATCAGCACGGGCTTAGGAAACACTGAAGCTTTCTTT.

The chain uses TRBV29-1 and TRBJ2-5; 11 bases map to TRBD2. The CDR3 runs 18 residues. The germline gives CDR1 SQVTM, CDR2 ANQGSEA. The V gene end was trimmed by 0 bases and the J gene end by 0 bases; junction bases not matched to a gene: 9. CDR3 residues: CSVEDFRRLAGYQETQYF. The CDR3 DNA follows: TGCAGCGTTGAAGATTTTAGGAGACTAGCGGGATACCAAGAGACCCAGTACTTC.

The chain recombines TRBV29-1 with TRBJ1-5, with D tentatively TRBD1 (5 bases). Between the trimmed V and J ends, which lost 2 bases and 6 bases, there was a span of 11 bases. Germline-derived CDR1 and CDR2 are SQVTM and ANQGSEA. The CDR3 runs 13 residues. The CDR3 nucleotides read TGCAGCGTTGAAATCGACGGGGCTCAGCCCCAGCATTTT. This codes for CSVEIDGAQPQHF.